Listed here are 9 T cell receptor beta chains from one sample, sequenced in a study of T cells in Graves' hyperthyroidism and ophthalmopathy (dated by TCRdb to the late 2010s). The library was obtained by multiplex PCR. Sequencing relied on an Illumina HiSeq 2000. TCR beta CDR3 regions were amplified from RNA transcripts. The TCR CDR3 was subjected to a first round of RT-PCR using the HTBI primer set and the Qiagen OneStep RT-PCR kit. The public reads were reprocessed in TCRdb via fastp at Q25 and MiXCR, keeping in-frame beta chains. Each entry merges the rows of one CDR3 protein and shows their most common DNA and genes. The sample table contains more than 500,000 distinct CDR3 sequences; only one count was recorded for roughly 14% of them. Around 4% of the sample is taken by the ten largest. The specimen sequenced was blood. These receptors were taken from a woman aged 40 to 55 with Graves' ophthalmopathy.

This clonotype was seen at least ten times. The chain links TRBV27 to TRBJ1-2; D might be TRBD1 (5 bases). CDR3 size: 15 residues. V lost 3 bases to trimming and J lost 4 bases, with 15 bases between them. The germline V gene has CDR1 MNHEY and CDR2 SMNVEV (reference sequence). CDR3 protein: CASSLVQGIGYGYTF. For the CDR3, the DNA is TGTGCCAGCAGTTTGGTTCAGGGAATCGGCTATGGCTACACCTTC.

This sequence joins TRBV11-3 and TRBJ2-7; the D gene is possibly TRBD2 (5 bases). This CDR3 has 15 residues. The V end was cut by 5 bases, the J end by 5 bases, with 19 bases between. CDR1 SGHNT and CDR2 YENEEA come from the germline V gene. CDR3 nucleotide sequence: TGTGCCAGCAGCCCCCCGGCGGGTGGGTGGCACGAGCAGTACTTC. Its protein product is CASSPPAGGWHEQYF. The full variable domain, completed using reference TRBV11-3 and TRBJ2-7, is EAGVVQSPRYKIIEKKQPVAFWCNPISGHNTLYWYLQNLGQGPELLIRYENEEAVDDSQLPKDRFSAERLKGVDSTLKIQPAELGDSAVYLCASSPPAGGWHEQYFGPGTRLTVT.

This clonotype showed up many times. This chain links TRBV6-1 with TRBJ2-7; tentatively, D is TRBD1 (6 bases). The V and J ends lost 1 base and 3 bases respectively, with 13 bases between them. CDR3 length equals 15 residues. The germline gives CDR1 MNHNS, CDR2 SASEGT. The chain's CDR3 is CASSEGVTGYYEQYF. The CDR3 nucleotides read TGTGCCAGCAGTGAAGGGGTGACAGGCTACTACGAGCAGTACTTC.

In its sample, this clonotype was seen a few times. The CDR3 bases are TGTGCCAGCAGTTACCGACAGGAGATCCAAGAGACCCAGTACTTC. It codes for CASSYRQEIQETQYF. This chain connects TRBV6-5 to TRBJ2-5; TRBD1 is a possible D gene (6 bases). Germline lookup yields CDR1 MNHEY and CDR2 SVGAGI. Trimming cost V 2 bases and J 1 base, with 11 bases left between them. The CDR3 has 15 residues.

This clonotype was seen many times. The genes are TRBV24-1 and TRBJ2-2, with 9 positions matching TRBD2. Germline CDR1 and CDR2: KGHDR and SFDVKD. Unmatched junction bases numbered 1, after V lost 5 bases and J lost 1 base. The CDR3 extends over 15 amino acids. The CDR3 spells CATSGGRGNTGELFF. CDR3 nucleotides: TGTGCCACCAGTGGCGGGAGGGGGAACACCGGGGAGCTGTTTTTT.

This clonotype was counted at least ten times. CDR3 loop: CASSYSIGGLNTEAFF. CDR3 DNA sequence: TGTGCCAGCAGTTACTCGATTGGGGGACTGAACACTGAAGCTTTCTTT. The V gene is TRBV6-5, the J gene TRBJ1-1; D may be TRBD1 (5 bases). Germline V gene sequence: CDR1 MNHEY, CDR2 SVGAGI. The CDR3 length is 16 residues. Trimming pared 0 bases from V and 0 bases from J, leaving 11 bases between.

The V gene is TRBV28, the J gene TRBJ1-3; D is unresolved. The CDR3 is 15 amino acids. V lost 6 bases, J lost 0 bases, and 12 bases lay in between. Germline CDR1 is MDHEN and CDR2 is SYDVKM. This CDR3 is CASRTGQSSGNTIYF. CDR3 bases: TGTGCCAGCAGGACCGGGCAGAGCTCTGGAAACACCATATATTTT.

This chain connects TRBV30 to TRBJ2-7; D call uncertain. Trimming pared 3 bases from V and 2 bases from J, leaving 14 bases between. This CDR3 has 14 residues. Germline V gene lookup returns CDR1 GTSNPN and CDR2 SVGIG (reference sequence). This CDR3 reads CAWSRRGRPYEQYF. The CDR3 DNA reads as TGTGCCTGGAGCCGACGTGGTAGACCCTACGAGCAGTACTTC.

This clonotype was observed many times. The rearrangement uses TRBV6-1 and TRBJ2-5; 12 nucleotides match TRBD2. Losses at the gene ends were 6 bases for V and 4 bases for J; bases not matched to a gene: 9. The CDR3 consists of 16 residues. Looked up from germline, CDR1 is MNHNS and CDR2 is SASEGT. CDR3 amino acids: CASRSSSGRAAETQYF. The CDR3, as DNA: TGTGCCAGCAGATCGTCTAGCGGGAGGGCCGCAGAGACCCAGTACTTC.